The TCR beta chain under discussion was sequenced for a study of cytomegalovirus exposure and HLA in healthy donors. Across the whole study: Caucasian-associated ancestry cluster membership applied to about 83% of approximately 400 genotyped donors.

The CDR3 runs to 15 residues. Germline V CDR1 and CDR2: SGHRS, YFSETQ. Losses at the gene ends were 1 base for V and 6 bases for J; bases not matched to a gene: 6. As regards this clone: The antigen is undetermined.

A multiplex PCR was run with 60 Vbeta primers and 13 Jbeta primers. Authors' data handling: A follow-up analysis tallied 65 million to 80 million unique TCR beta chains, approximately 10 million shared. This table comes from immunoSEQ multiplex PCR, and its TCRdb copy is limited to in-frame clones, with some not included. That table supplies the V and J calls and clone size; D and trimming were determined from the DNA. The sample comprises approximately 78,000 clones, around 85% of which are singletons, and 2% to 3% rests with the top ten. General study results and limits: TRBV6-2, TRBV6-3 and other indistinguishable V segments were excluded.

The sequenced sample was PBMCs. This chain joins TRBV5-1 and TRBJ1-4; 7 bases map to TRBD1. The clonotype originates from a woman in her forties or fifties in good health and CMV-seronegative. DNA of the CDR3: TGCGCCAGCAGCTTGTCGCAGGGGGGACATGAAAAACTGTTTTTT. It codes for CASSLSQGGHEKLFF.